The present T cell receptor beta chain was sequenced within a study of T-cell memory formation after mild COVID-19. Background on the study: Most TCR clusters belonged to a single donor.

This clonotype occurred once. Its antigen remains unidentified. TCRdb called the 5' RACE reads again in MiXCR, with one record for every CDR3 protein. The data hold around 260,000 distinct CDR3 sequences, with around 15% observed a single time. Findings and limits, study-wide: Second-wave clones that peaked on day 37 lacked confirmed SARS-CoV-2 specificity.

The sequenced sample was PBMCs or a T cell subset sorted from them (not recorded which). This TCR came from a man between 18 and 29 years old who had mild COVID-19 (a few samples of this study predate the infection). Cell type and time point are not known.

This CDR3 reads CASSPPQVNGYTF. CDR3 nucleotide sequence: TGTGCCAGCTCACCACCGCAGGTTAATGGCTACACCTTC. This sequence joins TRBV18 and TRBJ1-2; D is unclear. Trimming cost V 0 bases and J 6 bases, with 8 bases left between them. Per the germline V gene, CDR1 is KGHSH and CDR2 is LQKENI. The CDR3 covers 13 residues.